Presented here are 18 T cell receptor beta chains from one specimen sequenced in a study of cytomegalovirus exposure and HLA in healthy donors. Sequencing was performed with immunoSEQ multiplex PCR; in TCRdb, only in-frame clones are kept and a portion is missing. The sample holds 70,000 to 95,000 clones, 80% to 95% seen once. The sample taken for sequencing was PBMCs. All receptors derive from a woman younger than 45 in good health and CMV-seronegative.

V is TRBV5-5 and J is TRBJ2-5; no clear D gene. Germline V CDR1 and CDR2: SGHKS, YYEKEE (reference sequence). The V and J ends lost 6 bases and 1 base respectively, with 13 bases between them. There are 14 residues in the CDR3. The CDR3 bases are TGTGCCAGCACCCCCGGGTACCGCCAAGAGACCCAGTACTTC. This encodes CASTPGYRQETQYF.

The chain employs TRBV18 and TRBJ2-7; 9 positions agree with TRBD1. The germline V gene encodes CDR1 KGHSH and CDR2 LQKENI. V shed 4 bases and J 0 bases; nucleotides not matched to a gene: 4. CDR3 length: 15 residues. CDR3 region: CASSRGTGSSYEQYF. CDR3 bases: TGTGCCAGCTCACGAGGGACAGGGAGCTCCTACGAGCAGTACTTC. The whole variable domain, remainder taken from reference TRBV18 and TRBJ2-7, is NAGVMQNPRHLVRRRGQEARLRCSPMKGHSHVYWYRQLPEEGLKFMVYLQKENIIDESGMPKERFSAEFPKEGPSILRIQQVVRGDSAAYFCASSRGTGSSYEQYFGPGTRLTVT.

V gene TRBV6-1 combines with J gene TRBJ2-6, with D perhaps matching TRBD1 (6 bases). This CDR3 is built from 18 residues. Per the germline V gene, CDR1 is MNHNS and CDR2 is SASEGT. Trimming stripped 2 bases from V and 1 base from J, with 15 bases between. The CDR3 region is CASSERGHQASGANVLTF. For the CDR3, the DNA is TGTGCCAGCAGTGAACGGGGACACCAGGCTTCTGGGGCCAACGTCCTGACTTTC.

This clone is a singleton in its sample. The chain employs TRBV19 and TRBJ2-1, with TRBD2 matching 9 bases. CDR1 LNHDA and CDR2 SQIVND come from the germline V gene (reference sequence). J gave up 4 bases and V 7 bases, and 8 bases lay outside the gene matches. The CDR3 spans 15 residues. CDR3 coding DNA: TGTGCCAGTAAACCGACTAGCGGATATTACAATGAGCAGTTCTTC. Protein: CASKPTSGYYNEQFF.

Written as DNA, the CDR3 is TGCGCCAGCAGCCAAGATGGGTTTAGGGGGAACAGGGTCAAGACCCAGTACTTC. Its protein product is CASSQDGFRGNRVKTQYF. This chain joins TRBV4-3 and TRBJ2-5; D is perhaps TRBD1 (6 bases). The CDR3 sequence is 18 residues long. Germline CDR1 reads LGHNA; CDR2 reads YSLEER. Trimming stripped 0 bases from V and 6 bases from J, with 23 bases between.

The rearrangement links TRBV5-1 to TRBJ2-1; D might be TRBD2 (5 bases). Trimming shortened V by 0 bases and J by 0 bases, and 13 bases separated the two germline ends. In germline, CDR1 is SGHRS, CDR2 YFSETQ. The CDR3 covers 17 residues. The CDR3 DNA is TGCGCCAGCAGCTTGGCCATAGGAGGTAACTCCTACAATGAGCAGTTCTTC. Its protein product is CASSLAIGGNSYNEQFF.

The chain joins TRBV11-2 to TRBJ2-7; 14 bases are a match to TRBD2. J lost 7 bases, V lost 3 bases, and 11 bases had no gene match. The germline V gene has CDR1 SGHAT and CDR2 FQNNGV. The CDR3 extends over 17 amino acids. The DNA of the CDR3 is TGTGCCAGCAGCTTGTACCGGGGACTAGCGGGAGTGCGGGAGCAGTACTTC. Translating it yields CASSLYRGLAGVREQYF.

The J gene is TRBJ1-5, the V gene TRBV5-5; 9 bases map to TRBD1. Germline CDR1 and CDR2: SGHKS and YYEKEE (reference sequence). The length of the CDR3 is 15 residues. V lost 3 bases and J lost 4; bases outside the gene matches: 5. For the CDR3, the DNA is TGTGCCAGCAGCTCCACAGGGGGCCCAAATCAGCCCCAGCATTTT. It codes for CASSSTGGPNQPQHF. The full variable domain, completed using reference TRBV5-5 and TRBJ1-5, is DAGVTQSPTHLIKTRGQQVTLRCSPISGHKSVSWYQQVLGQGPQFIFQYYEKEERGRGNFPDRFSARQFPNYSSELNVNALLLGDSALYLCASSSTGGPNQPQHFGDGTRLSIL.

This chain connects TRBV2 to TRBJ2-7; possibly TRBD2 for D (5 bases). CDR1 and CDR2 from the germline V gene are SNHLY and FYNNEI. This CDR3 has 13 amino acids. The V end lost 4 bases, the J end lost 3 bases, and 10 bases lay between the germline ends. CDR3 protein: CASSALAGYEQYF. In DNA, the CDR3 is TGTGCCAGCAGTGCCTTGGCGGGCTACGAGCAGTACTTC.

The chain carries TRBV5-1 and TRBJ2-2, with a weak D call TRBD2 (6 bases). The length of the CDR3 is 15 residues. The germline V and J ends were trimmed by 0 bases and 5 bases, with 11 bases remaining between them. Germline V CDR1 and CDR2: SGHRS, YFSETQ. The CDR3 is CASSLVAEVTGELFF. Written as DNA, the CDR3 is TGCGCCAGCAGCTTGGTAGCGGAAGTTACCGGGGAGCTGTTTTTT.

The chain combines TRBV4-3 with TRBJ2-3, with 9 positions matching TRBD2. With V trimmed by 0 bases and J by 10 bases, 14 bases remained unmatched. Germline CDR1 and CDR2: LGHNA and YSLEER. This CDR3 region has 17 residues. The CDR3 bases are TGCGCCAGCAGCCAAGATAGCGGGGGACTAACGCAGTGGCCGCAGTATTTT. Translating gives CASSQDSGGLTQWPQYF.

The V gene is TRBV30, the J gene TRBJ1-2, with D possibly TRBD1 on 6 matching bases. The germline V gene encodes CDR1 GTSNPN and CDR2 SVGIG (reference sequence). The CDR3 has 18 amino acids. V was shortened by 0 bases and J by 4 bases, with 24 bases between the two germline ends. CDR3 sequence: CAWSVHQGRPGPLYGYTF. Written as DNA, the CDR3 is TGTGCCTGGAGTGTACACCAGGGGCGACCGGGCCCGCTCTATGGCTACACCTTC.

The chain couples TRBV7-9 to TRBJ2-3; the D gene is possibly TRBD2 (6 bases). The CDR3 consists of 15 residues. CDR1 SEHNR and CDR2 FQNEAQ come from the germline V gene (reference sequence). V gave up 7 bases and J gave up 6 bases, with 20 bases separating them. DNA for the CDR3: TGTGCCAGCACCAGATACCGGGACTCGGGGGATACGCAGTATTTT. It encodes CASTRYRDSGDTQYF.

The rearrangement links TRBV4-1 to TRBJ2-3, with D unresolved. The germline gives CDR1 MGHRA, CDR2 YSYEKL. Trimming removed 2 bases from V and 7 bases from J, with 13 bases in between. This CDR3 spans 14 amino acids. The CDR3 here is CASSQPGVRNTQYF. CDR3 nucleotides: TGCGCCAGCAGCCAACCCGGAGTGAGGAATACGCAGTATTTT.

CDR3 residues: CASSLAPGNGGNTIYF. The CDR3 nucleotides are TGCGCCAGCAGCTTGGCCCCCGGGAACGGTGGAAACACCATATATTTT. V usage is TRBV5-1 and J usage is TRBJ1-3; D remains unclear. The germline V gene encodes CDR1 SGHRS and CDR2 YFSETQ. V lost 0 bases to trimming and J lost 3 bases, with 13 bases between them. The CDR3 has 16 amino acids.

The V and J genes are TRBV4-3 and TRBJ2-2; D unresolved. This CDR3 spans 14 amino acids. V was trimmed by 4 bases and J by 5 bases, leaving 11 bases between them. Germline lookup yields CDR1 LGHNA and CDR2 YSLEER. This CDR3 reads CASSRETVTGELFF. The CDR3 DNA reads TGCGCCAGCAGCCGAGAAACAGTAACCGGGGAGCTGTTTTTT.

The rearrangement joins TRBV9 to TRBJ2-5; D ambiguous. Trimming left V 0 bases short and J 2 bases short, with 8 bases between. The CDR3 is made up of 14 amino acids. The germline V gene encodes CDR1 SGDLS and CDR2 YYNGEE. CDR3 bases: TGTGCCAGCAGCGTAGGAGGCTCACAAGAGACCCAGTACTTC. Encoded protein: CASSVGGSQETQYF.

J is TRBJ1-2 and V is TRBV5-6; the match to TRBD1 covers 7 bases. The CDR3 has 12 residues. Germline CDR1 reads SGHDT; CDR2 reads YYEEEE. J gave up 8 bases and V 3 bases, and 4 bases lay outside the gene matches. DNA for the CDR3: TGTGCCAGCAGCTCCACAGGGGTAGGCTACACCTTC. Protein product: CASSSTGVGYTF. The variable domain in full, with the rest retrieved from reference TRBV5-6 and TRBJ1-2, is DAGVTQSPTHLIKTRGQQVTLRCSPKSGHDTVSWYQQALGQGPQFIFQYYEEEERQRGNFPDRFSGHQFPNYSSELNVNALLLGDSALYLCASSSTGVGYTFGSGTRLTVV.